A selection of T cell receptor beta chains follows, all from one sample in a study of brain T cells in children with intractable seizures. Clones were sequenced by immunoSEQ multiplex PCR, and TCRdb holds only the in-frame ones, with some missing. The data contain 300,000 to 400,000 clones, over 90% of them seen just once; the ten biggest clones take up roughly 5.8%. Sample: peripheral blood, taken about 5 months after surgery. These receptors originate from a boy less than two years old with tuberous sclerosis and intractable seizures. CDR3s include the opening cysteine and the closing phenylalanine or tryptophan.

>TRBJ2-7|16|TRBV7-2
CASSLRTVGGFEEQYF
>TRBJ1-1|13|TRBV7-9
CASSFEIQGKAFF
>TRBJ2-5|11|TRBV20-1
CSAGKRETQYF
>TRBJ2-7|12|TRBV30
CAWSVQVYEQYF
>TRBJ1-2|15|TRBV24-1
CATSDTTGGSFGYTF
>TRBJ2-2|13|TRBV9
CASSVVSTGELFF
>TRBJ1-2|13|TRBV12-3/TRBV12-4
CASSLAANYGYTF
>TRBJ1-2|18|TRBV4-2
CASSQEGQVGITNYGYTF
>TRBJ1-1|14|TRBV3-1/TRBV3-2
CASSQQTWTGEAFF
>TRBJ2-3|14|TRBV27
CASSSRGGTDTQYF
>TRBJ2-5|12|TRBV6-5
CASRVGRETQYF
>TRBJ1-1|12|TRBV2
CASSAGNTEAFF
>TRBJ1-2|15|TRBV27
CASSLSGHPIYGYTF
>TRBJ1-3|16|TRBV7-9
CASSSPTGSSGNTIYF
>TRBJ2-1|17|TRBV9
CASSVLGVAGGPSEQFF
>TRBJ2-3|15|TRBV5-1
CASSLTGTSTDTQYF
>TRBJ1-2|13|TRBV6-5
CASRSTGATGYTF
>TRBJ1-1|13|TRBV5-1
CASSLAEGTEAFF
>TRBJ2-1|16|TRBV19
CASSIEHYSSYNEQFF
>TRBJ2-1|15|TRBV27
CASSFPSGGYNEQFF
>TRBJ1-1|14|TRBV30
CAWTSFPLNTEAFF
>TRBJ2-7|16|TRBV7-9
CASSLSVRDSNYEQYF
>TRBJ2-7|13|TRBV12-3/TRBV12-4
CASRQTDSYEQYF
>TRBJ1-1|19|TRBV15
CATSRGSGEGIRGNTEAFF
>TRBJ2-1|16|TRBV24-1
CATSDSLRDLYNEQFF
>TRBJ2-1|16|TRBV7-9
CASSPPGLAVYNEQFF
>TRBJ1-6|15|TRBV10-1
CASSESRTVGSPLHF
>TRBJ2-7|14|TRBV3-1/TRBV3-2
CASSPRYGYYEQYF